These 13 T cell receptor beta chains came from one sample sequenced in a study of shared clonotypes between healthy human individuals. This table comes from immunoSEQ multiplex PCR, and its TCRdb copy is limited to in-frame clones, with some not included. The table lists 2 million to 2.5 million clones, 90% to 95% of them singletons. Material: naive CD4+ T cells from PBMCs. The subset here: CD45RA+ positively selected. The receptors here all came from a man between 18 and 29 years old in good health. Some clones in this sample may be carry-over from other donors' samples.

This rearrangement joins TRBV9 to TRBJ2-7, with 7 nucleotides matching TRBD2. Unmatched junction bases numbered 7, after V lost 3 bases and J lost 1 base. CDR3 length: 15 residues. Germline V lookup: CDR1 SGDLS, CDR2 YYNGEE. CDR3 nucleotide sequence: TGTGCCAGCAGCGGCACTAGCGCGTTATCCTACGAGCAGTACTTC. Amino acid sequence: CASSGTSALSYEQYF.

The chain is built from TRBV28 and TRBJ1-5; TRBD1 matches at 7 bases. Germline V gives CDR1 MDHEN, CDR2 SYDVKM. CDR3 length: 14 amino acids. V lost 9 bases and J lost 1; bases outside the gene matches: 6. The chain's CDR3 is CASHRDRSNQPQHF. CDR3 in DNA: TGTGCCAGTCACCGGGACAGAAGCAATCAGCCCCAGCATTTT.

The V gene is TRBV27, the J gene TRBJ2-7, with D perhaps TRBD2 (7 bases). Trimming pared 7 bases from V and 5 bases from J, leaving 18 bases between. This CDR3 contains 14 residues. The V gene's germline CDR1 is MNHEY and CDR2 SMNVEV (reference sequence). CDR3 sequence: CASTEYGGAHEQYF. CDR3 nucleotides: TGTGCCAGCACCGAATATGGGGGGGCCCACGAGCAGTACTTC.

The genes are TRBV19 and TRBJ1-4, with D perhaps matching TRBD1 (6 bases). CDR1 is LNHDA, CDR2 SQIVND, per germline (reference sequence). The V and J ends lost 3 bases and 3 bases respectively, with 8 bases between them. The CDR3 is 14 residues long. The CDR3 reads CASSMGGSNEKLFF. The CDR3 bases are TGTGCCAGTAGTATGGGGGGCTCTAATGAAAAACTGTTTTTT.

The chain couples TRBV28 to TRBJ1-2; D is unresolved. V gave up 4 bases and J gave up 2 bases, with 5 bases separating them. Germline values: CDR1 MDHEN, CDR2 SYDVKM. This CDR3 region has 12 residues. CDR3 nucleotides: TGTGCCAGCAGTTGGAACAACTATGGCTACACCTTC. It yields the protein CASSWNNYGYTF.

The chain carries TRBV5-8 and TRBJ2-7, with D possibly TRBD1 on 5 matching bases. The CDR3 has 15 residues. The germline V gene encodes CDR1 SGHTS and CDR2 YDEGEE. Trimming cost V 0 bases and J 0 bases, with 10 bases left between them. The CDR3 protein is CASSLGAGISYEQYF. DNA of the CDR3: TGTGCCAGCAGCTTGGGAGCAGGGATCTCCTACGAGCAGTACTTC.

V is TRBV11-3 and J is TRBJ2-1; 8 bases line up with TRBD2. V lost 1 base to trimming and J lost 0 bases; unmatched junction nucleotides: 8. Germline V CDR1 and CDR2: SGHNT, YENEEA. The CDR3 loop spans 18 amino acids. The CDR3 spells CASSLARGAGGSYNEQFF. For the CDR3, the DNA is TGTGCCAGCAGCTTAGCACGAGGCGCGGGAGGCTCCTACAATGAGCAGTTCTTC.

J is TRBJ1-1 and V is TRBV10-2, with D unclear. V lost 5 bases and J lost 1, with 11 bases in between. This CDR3 is built from 14 residues. The V gene's germline CDR1 is WSHSY and CDR2 SAAADI. CDR3 in amino acids: CASSSGSWNTEAFF. CDR3 sequence (DNA): TGCGCCAGCAGTTCCGGGAGTTGGAACACTGAAGCTTTCTTT.

The gene calls are TRBV6-5 and TRBJ2-1, with 12 bases identical to TRBD2. J lost 7 bases, V lost 7 bases, and 5 bases had no gene match. CDR3 length equals 14 residues. The V gene's germline CDR1 is MNHEY and CDR2 SVGAGI. The CDR3 is CASKLAGGVNEQFF. The CDR3 DNA reads TGTGCCAGCAAGCTAGCGGGAGGGGTTAATGAGCAGTTCTTC.

The CDR3 nucleotides read TGTGCCAGCAGGCTGACAGTCCCCGGTCAGTCTTTCTTT. This gives the protein CASRLTVPGQSFF. The gene calls are TRBV6-5 and TRBJ1-1; TRBD1 might be the D (5 bases). The CDR3 is 13 amino acids. Deletions cut 6 bases from V and 12 bases from J, with 20 bases between. Germline-derived CDR1 and CDR2 are MNHEY and SVGAGI.

The chain has TRBV6-6 and TRBJ1-5; 7 positions agree with TRBD1. Unmatched junction bases numbered 9, after V lost 6 bases and J lost 7 bases. The CDR3 totals 14 residues. Per germline, CDR1 MNHNY and CDR2 SVGAGI (reference sequence). The CDR3, as DNA: TGTGCCAGCAGCCGACAGGGTGTGGGCCAGCCCCAGCATTTT. Encoded protein: CASSRQGVGQPQHF.

The chain has TRBV2 and TRBJ1-1, with a weak D call TRBD1 (5 bases). V lost 7 bases and J lost 4, with 19 bases in between. CDR3 length equals 15 residues. Germline assignment: CDR1 SNHLY and CDR2 FYNNEI. The CDR3 nucleotides are TGTGCCAGCAAGTTGGGGGGAGGGCGCGGCACTGAAGCTTTCTTT. This codes for CASKLGGGRGTEAFF.

The chain carries TRBV11-3 and TRBJ2-7; 8 nucleotides line up with TRBD2. CDR3 size: 13 residues. Germline V gene lookup returns CDR1 SGHNT and CDR2 YENEEA. V was pared by 10 bases and J by 3 bases, with 8 bases of the junction left unmatched. The CDR3 loop is CATGRVKRYEQYF. For the CDR3, the DNA is TGTGCCACCGGGAGGGTAAAGCGCTACGAGCAGTACTTC.